The 9 T cell receptor beta chains reported below all come from one sample, sequenced in a study of T cell responses to AZD1222 COVID-19 vaccine. The method was immunoSEQ multiplex PCR; TCRdb's version includes in-frame clones alone and lacks a portion of them. The sample gives about 180,000 clones, about 88% of which show up once; roughly 25% is in the top ten. The sequencing here drew on peripheral blood, taken 28 days after the second AZD1222 dose. The receptor source for this set is an adult who received the AZD1222 COVID-19 vaccine.

The DNA of the CDR3 is TGTGCCAGCAGCTTCGGGACAGGGTTCACCTACGAGCAGTACTTC. It codes for CASSFGTGFTYEQYF. The chain employs TRBV7-2 and TRBJ2-7; 9 nucleotides match TRBD1. The CDR3 is made up of 15 amino acids. CDR1 and CDR2 from the germline V gene are SGHTA and FQGNSA. Trimming took 3 bases from V and 2 from J; bases not matched to a gene: 5.

This clone was detected only a few times. CDR3 coding DNA: TGTGCCAGCAGCGTCGGGTCATTGGGGAACACTGAAGCTTTCTTT. Residues: CASSVGSLGNTEAFF. The chain employs TRBV9 and TRBJ1-1, with D unresolved. The germline gives CDR1 SGDLS, CDR2 YYNGEE. Trimming took off 2 bases at V and 1 base at J, with 12 bases between the two ends. The CDR3 totals 15 residues.

J is TRBJ2-7 and V is TRBV28, with 8 positions matching TRBD1. Germline V gene lookup returns CDR1 MDHEN and CDR2 SYDVKM. The V and J ends lost 5 bases and 3 bases, in that order; junction bases with no gene match: 3. The CDR3 sequence is 13 residues long. This CDR3 reads CASSGQGGYEQYF. The CDR3 bases are TGTGCCAGCAGTGGACAGGGCGGCTACGAGCAGTACTTC.

V usage is TRBV3-1 (or the pseudogene TRBV3-2) and J usage is TRBJ1-2; no clear D gene. Per germline, CDR1 LGHDT and CDR2 YNNKEL (reference sequence). The length of the CDR3 is 18 residues. The germline V and J ends were trimmed by 5 bases and 3 bases, with 25 bases remaining between them. The CDR3 here is CASSFSPGQSSTDYGYTF. In DNA form, the CDR3 reads TGTGCCAGCAGCTTCAGCCCAGGTCAAAGTAGTACGGACTATGGCTACACCTTC.

This clone occurred once. This chain connects TRBV7-9 to TRBJ2-3; 8 nucleotides match TRBD1. The ends lost 5 bases at V and 0 bases at J; junction bases unmatched: 4. Germline loops: CDR1 SEHNR, CDR2 FQNEAQ (reference sequence). This CDR3 has 15 residues. The CDR3 spells CASSPGQGSTDTQYF. CDR3 in DNA: TGTGCCAGCAGCCCCGGACAGGGTAGCACAGATACGCAGTATTTT. Full variable domain (outside the CDR3, taken from reference TRBV7-9 and TRBJ2-3): DTGVSQNPRHKITKRGQNVTFRCDPISEHNRLYWYRQTLGQGPEFLTYFQNEAQLEKSRLLSDRFSAERPKGSFSTLEIQRTEQGDSAMYLCASSPGQGSTDTQYFGPGTRLTVL.

This chain joins TRBV6-4 and TRBJ1-1; the D is unclear. The ends were cut back, 8 bases at V and 1 base at J, with 11 bases in the middle. The CDR3 length is 13 residues. Per germline, CDR1 MRHNA and CDR2 SNTAGT. The CDR3 DNA sequence: TGTGCCAGCGCTCGGTCGAGGAACACTGAAGCTTTCTTT. It is translated as CASARSRNTEAFF.

CDR3 bases: TGTGCCACCAGCAGAGACAGGGGCTCAACTCGGAGCACTGAAGCTTTCTTT. Translated: CATSRDRGSTRSTEAFF. The V call is TRBV15, the J call TRBJ1-1; the D gene is possibly TRBD1 (6 bases). Germline assignment: CDR1 LNHNV and CDR2 YYDKDF (reference sequence). The CDR3 is 17 residues long. V was pared by 0 bases and J by 4 bases, with 18 bases between. Drawing the rest from reference TRBV15 and TRBJ1-1, the complete variable domain is DAMVIQNPRYQVTQFGKPVTLSCSQTLNHNVMYWYQQKSSQAPKLLFHYYDKDFNNEADTPDNFQSRRPNTSFCFLDIRSPGLGDTAMYLCATSRDRGSTRSTEAFFGQGTRLTVV.

The chain combines TRBV7-9 with TRBJ2-1, with 9 bases matching TRBD1. The CDR3 contains 15 residues. Trimming at V came to 5 bases and at J to 3 bases, leaving 5 bases not matched to a gene. Germline V gene data show CDR1 as SEHNR and CDR2 as FQNEAQ (reference sequence). The CDR3 region has the DNA TGTGCCAGCAGCCGGGGACAGGGTGGCTACAATGAGCAGTTCTTC. Protein: CASSRGQGGYNEQFF.

The gene calls are TRBV4-2 and TRBJ1-1; D unresolved. V gave up 1 base and J gave up 3 bases, with 9 bases separating them. The V gene's germline CDR1 is LGHNA and CDR2 YNFKEQ. The CDR3 sequence is 14 residues long. This CDR3 is CASSQGPGDTEAFF. CDR3 nucleotide sequence: TGTGCCAGCAGCCAAGGGCCCGGGGACACTGAAGCTTTCTTT.